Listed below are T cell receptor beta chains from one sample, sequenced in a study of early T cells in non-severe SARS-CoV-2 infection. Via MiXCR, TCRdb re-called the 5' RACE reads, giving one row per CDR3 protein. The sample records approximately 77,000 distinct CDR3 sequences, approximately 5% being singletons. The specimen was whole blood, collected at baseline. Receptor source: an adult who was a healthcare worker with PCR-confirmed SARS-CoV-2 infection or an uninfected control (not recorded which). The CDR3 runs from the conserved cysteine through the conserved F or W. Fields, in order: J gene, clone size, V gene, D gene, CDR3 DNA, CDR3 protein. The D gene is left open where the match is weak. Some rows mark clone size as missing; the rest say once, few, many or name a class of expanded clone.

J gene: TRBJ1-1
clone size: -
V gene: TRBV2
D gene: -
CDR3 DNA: TGTGCCAGCAGTGCAGAGGGGAGGAACACTGAAGCTTTCTTT
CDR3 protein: CASSAEGRNTEAFF

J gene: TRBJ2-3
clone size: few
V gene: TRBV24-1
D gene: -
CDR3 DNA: TGTGCCACCAGTGATTCCTGGGTACAGTATTTT
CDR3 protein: CATSDSWVQYF

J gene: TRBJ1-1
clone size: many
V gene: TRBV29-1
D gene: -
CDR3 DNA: TGCAGCGTTGGCCCCATGGACAGCCGGCTACCTATCACTGAAGCTTTCTTT
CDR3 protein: CSVGPMDSRLPITEAFF

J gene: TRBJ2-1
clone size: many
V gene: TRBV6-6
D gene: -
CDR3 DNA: TGTGCCAGCCTCAGGGGGACTGGAGGAACGGATGAGCAGTTCTTC
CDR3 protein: CASLRGTGGTDEQFF

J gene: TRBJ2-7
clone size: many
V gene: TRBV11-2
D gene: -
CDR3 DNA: TGTGCCAGCAGCCCCAGAGCTTTCGGCGAGCAGTACTTC
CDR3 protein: CASSPRAFGEQYF

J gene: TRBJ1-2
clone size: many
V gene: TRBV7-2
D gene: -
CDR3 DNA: TGTGCCAGCAGCTCCGGGAGAGCGAATCACTATGGCTACACCTTC
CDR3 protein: CASSSGRANHYGYTF

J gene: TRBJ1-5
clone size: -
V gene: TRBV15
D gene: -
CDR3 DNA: TGTGCCACCAGCACCAGCCTTTCCGATCAGCCCCAGCATTTT
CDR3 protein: CATSTSLSDQPQHF

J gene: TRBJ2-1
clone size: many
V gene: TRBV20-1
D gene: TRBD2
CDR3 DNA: TGCAGTGCTAGAGATGGGACTAGCGGGATAGGAGAGCAGTTCTTC
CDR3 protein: CSARDGTSGIGEQFF

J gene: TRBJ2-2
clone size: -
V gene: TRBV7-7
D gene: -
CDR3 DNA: TGTGCCAGCAGCCAAGACAGCACCGCGAACACCGGGGAGCTGTTTTTT
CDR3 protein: CASSQDSTANTGELFF

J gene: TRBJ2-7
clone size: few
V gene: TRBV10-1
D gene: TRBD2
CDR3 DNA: TGCGCCAGCAGTTGGTGGGAGGGTTCCTACGAGCAGTACTTC
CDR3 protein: CASSWWEGSYEQYF

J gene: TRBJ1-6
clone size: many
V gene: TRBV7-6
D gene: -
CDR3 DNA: TGTGCCAGCAGCTTAGCCCTCGCCACATCTCCCCTCCACTTT
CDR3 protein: CASSLALATSPLHF

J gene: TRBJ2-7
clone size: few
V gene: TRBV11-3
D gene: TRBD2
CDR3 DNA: TGTGCCAGCAGCTTTACGGGGGGCGAGCAGTACTTC
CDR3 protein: CASSFTGGEQYF

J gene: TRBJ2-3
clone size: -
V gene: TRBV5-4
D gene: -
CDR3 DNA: TGTGCCAGCAGCTTGGAGTGGGGAGAAGGAGATACGCAGTATTTT
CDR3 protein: CASSLEWGEGDTQYF

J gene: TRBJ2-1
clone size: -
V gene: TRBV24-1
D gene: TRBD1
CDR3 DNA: TGTGCCACCAGTGACCAGACAGGGGGCTCCTACAATGAGCAGTTCTTC
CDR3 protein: CATSDQTGGSYNEQFF

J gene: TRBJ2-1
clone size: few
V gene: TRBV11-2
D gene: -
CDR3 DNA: TGTGCCAGCAGCTGGCCCCCCGAGGGGGGTGCCTACCTTGAGCAGTTCTTC
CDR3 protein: CASSWPPEGGAYLEQFF

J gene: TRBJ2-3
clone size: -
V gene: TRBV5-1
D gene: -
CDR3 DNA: TGCGCCAGCAGGCCCCCCGGGTTCGGGAAGGATACGCAGTATTTT
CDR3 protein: CASRPPGFGKDTQYF

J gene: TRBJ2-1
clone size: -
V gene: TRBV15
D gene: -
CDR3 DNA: TGTGCCACCAGCAGAGAATGGGGAGGTGGGAATGAGCAGTTCTTC
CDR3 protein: CATSREWGGGNEQFF

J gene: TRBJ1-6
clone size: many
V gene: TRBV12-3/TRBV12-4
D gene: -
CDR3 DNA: TGTGCCAGCAGTGCAAGGTTAACTAATTCACCCCTCCACTTT
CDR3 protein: CASSARLTNSPLHF

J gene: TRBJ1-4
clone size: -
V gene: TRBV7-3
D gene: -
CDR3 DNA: TGTGCCAGCAGCCCCACGGGGTCGGCTAATGAAAAACTGTTTTTT
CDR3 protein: CASSPTGSANEKLFF

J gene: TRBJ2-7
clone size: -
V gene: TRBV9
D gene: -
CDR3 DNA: TGTGCCAGCAGCGTAGGGGTCGGCGAGCAGTACTTC
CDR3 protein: CASSVGVGEQYF

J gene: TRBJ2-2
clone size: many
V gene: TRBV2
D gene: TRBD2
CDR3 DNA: TGTGCCAGCAGTGGACTAGCGGGAGAGTTCGGGGAGCTGTTTTTT
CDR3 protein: CASSGLAGEFGELFF

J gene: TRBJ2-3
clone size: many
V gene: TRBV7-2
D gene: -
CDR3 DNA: TGTGCCAGCAGCTTAGAGGGCAGCGCAGATACGCAGTATTTT
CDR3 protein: CASSLEGSADTQYF

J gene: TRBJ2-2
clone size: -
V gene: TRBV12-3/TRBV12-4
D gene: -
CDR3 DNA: TGTGCCAGCATCAACCGGACGGGCCCAGGGGAGCTGTTTTTT
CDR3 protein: CASINRTGPGELFF

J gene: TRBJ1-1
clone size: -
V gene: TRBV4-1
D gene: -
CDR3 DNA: TGCGCCAGCAGCCTCTCCCGGTCTGAAGCTTTCTTT
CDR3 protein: CASSLSRSEAFF

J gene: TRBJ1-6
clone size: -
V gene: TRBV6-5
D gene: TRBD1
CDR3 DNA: TGTGCCACCCGAGTCGCCCCGACCGGGACAGAAAATTCACCCCTCCACTTT
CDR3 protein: CATRVAPTGTENSPLHF

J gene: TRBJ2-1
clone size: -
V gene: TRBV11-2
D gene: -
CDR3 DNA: TGTGCCGCAGGCCCAGGGAACTCCTACAATGAGCAGTTCTTC
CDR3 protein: CAAGPGNSYNEQFF

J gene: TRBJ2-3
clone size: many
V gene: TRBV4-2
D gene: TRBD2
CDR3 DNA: TGTGCCAGCAGCACAAGGAGGGCGGGAGGGCCGGAAGATACGCAGTATTTT
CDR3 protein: CASSTRRAGGPEDTQYF

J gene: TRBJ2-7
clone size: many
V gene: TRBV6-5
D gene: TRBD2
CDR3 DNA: TGTGCCAGCAGTTACGGGCTAGCGGGAGCCTACGAGCAGTACTTC
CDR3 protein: CASSYGLAGAYEQYF

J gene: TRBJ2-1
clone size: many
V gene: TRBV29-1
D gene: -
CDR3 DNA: TGCAGCGTTGAAGCCCCCCTTGGTGAGTTCTTC
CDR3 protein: CSVEAPLGEFF

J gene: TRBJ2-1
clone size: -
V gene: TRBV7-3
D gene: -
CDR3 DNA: TGTGCCAGCAGCTTGGTACGGGACACCCAAGGGAGCTCCTACAATGAGCAGTTCTTC
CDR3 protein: CASSLVRDTQGSSYNEQFF

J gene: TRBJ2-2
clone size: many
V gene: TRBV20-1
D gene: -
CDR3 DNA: TGCAGTGCTCCTACGGGTGGCACCGGGGAGCTGTTTTTT
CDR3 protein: CSAPTGGTGELFF

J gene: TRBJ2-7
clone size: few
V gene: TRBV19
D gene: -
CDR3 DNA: TGTGCCAGTACCATGGGGGACAACTCCTACGAGCAGTACTTC
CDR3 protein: CASTMGDNSYEQYF

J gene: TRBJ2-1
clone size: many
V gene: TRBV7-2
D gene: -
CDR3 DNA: TGTGCCAGCAGCTTACAATCTGCCAGGATGTTCGAGCAGTTCTTC
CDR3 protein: CASSLQSARMFEQFF

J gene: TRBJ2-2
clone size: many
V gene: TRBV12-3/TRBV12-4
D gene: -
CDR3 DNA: TGTGCCAGCAGTTTACGGCAGGGTGACACCGGGGAGCTGTTTTTT
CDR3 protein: CASSLRQGDTGELFF

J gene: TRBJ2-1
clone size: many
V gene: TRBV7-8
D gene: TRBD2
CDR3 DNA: TGTGCCAGCAGGGGGGGGAATGAGCAGTTCTTC
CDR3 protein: CASRGGNEQFF

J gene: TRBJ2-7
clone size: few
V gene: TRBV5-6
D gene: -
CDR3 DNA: TGTGCCAGCAGCTTGAATCTTTTTTACGAGCAGTACTTC
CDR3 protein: CASSLNLFYEQYF

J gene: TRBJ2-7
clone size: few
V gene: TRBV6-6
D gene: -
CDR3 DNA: TGTGCCAGCAGTTGGGAAGGATACGAGCAGTACTTC
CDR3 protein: CASSWEGYEQYF

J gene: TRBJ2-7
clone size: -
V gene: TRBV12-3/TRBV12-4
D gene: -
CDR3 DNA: TGTGCCAGCAGTTTAGGTTTGGACAGTTCACCCTACGAGCAGTACTTC
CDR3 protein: CASSLGLDSSPYEQYF

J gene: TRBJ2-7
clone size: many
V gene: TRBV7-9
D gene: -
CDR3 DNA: TGTGCCAGCAGCGACCGACAGTTATACGAGCAGTACTTC
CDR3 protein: CASSDRQLYEQYF

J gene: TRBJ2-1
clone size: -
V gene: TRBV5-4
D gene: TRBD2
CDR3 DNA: TGTGCCAGCAGCAGCAATAGCGGGCGGCCTAGGGAGCAGTTCTTC
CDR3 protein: CASSSNSGRPREQFF

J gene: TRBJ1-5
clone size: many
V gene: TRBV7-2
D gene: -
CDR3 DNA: TGTGCCAGCAGCACTCGACAGAGCAATCAGCCCCAGCATTTT
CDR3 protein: CASSTRQSNQPQHF

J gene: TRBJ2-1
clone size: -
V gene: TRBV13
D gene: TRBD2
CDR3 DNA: TGTGCCAGCAGCCATAGCGGGGGTTACAATGAGCAGTTCTTC
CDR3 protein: CASSHSGGYNEQFF

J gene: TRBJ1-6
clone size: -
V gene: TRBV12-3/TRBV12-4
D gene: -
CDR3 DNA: TGTGCCAGCAGCTCCTACGACAATTCACCCCTCCATTTT
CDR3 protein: CASSSYDNSPLHF

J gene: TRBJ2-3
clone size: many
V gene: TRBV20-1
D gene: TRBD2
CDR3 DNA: TGCAGTGCCCAGACTAGCGGGAGGTTAGATACGCAGTATTTT
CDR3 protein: CSAQTSGRLDTQYF

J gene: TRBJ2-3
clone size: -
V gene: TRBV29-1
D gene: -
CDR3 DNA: TGCAGCGTTAAGGGGCCCGGAGATACGCAGTATTTT
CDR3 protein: CSVKGPGDTQYF

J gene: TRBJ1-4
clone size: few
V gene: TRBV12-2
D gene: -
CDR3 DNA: TGTGCAAGTCGCTTGTCAAATGAGGGAGGCTTAGGGGAAAAACTGTTTTTT
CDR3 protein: CASRLSNEGGLGEKLFF

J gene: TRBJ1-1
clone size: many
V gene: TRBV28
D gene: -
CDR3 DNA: TGTGCCAGCAGTTTTGTCCAGGGTGAAGCTTTCTTT
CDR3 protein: CASSFVQGEAFF

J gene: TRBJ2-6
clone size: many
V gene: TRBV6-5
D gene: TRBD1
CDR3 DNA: TGTGCCAGCAGAGATAGACAGGGAACTGGGGCCAACGTCCTGACTTTC
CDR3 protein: CASRDRQGTGANVLTF

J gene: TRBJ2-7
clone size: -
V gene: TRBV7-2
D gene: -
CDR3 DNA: TGTGCCAGCAGCCAGCGAGACAGGGAGTACTCATACCGGGGGTACGAGCAGTACTTC
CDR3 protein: CASSQRDREYSYRGYEQYF

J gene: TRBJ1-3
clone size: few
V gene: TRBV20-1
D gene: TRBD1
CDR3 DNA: TGCAGTGCTGCTAAAGAAGAGGGGGCAGCGAACACCATATATTTT
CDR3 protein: CSAAKEEGAANTIYF

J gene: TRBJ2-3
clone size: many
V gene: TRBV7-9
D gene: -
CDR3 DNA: TGTGCCAGCCGGGCGGGTGTCACAGATACGCAGTATTTT
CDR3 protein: CASRAGVTDTQYF

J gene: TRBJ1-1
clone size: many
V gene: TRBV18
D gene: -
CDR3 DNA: TGTGCCAGCTCACCACCCGACCTAGAAGCTTTCTTT
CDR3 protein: CASSPPDLEAFF

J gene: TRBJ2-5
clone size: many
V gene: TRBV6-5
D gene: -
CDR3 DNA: TGTGCCAGCTCACGAGGGCGACGTGAGACCCAGTACTTC
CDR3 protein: CASSRGRRETQYF

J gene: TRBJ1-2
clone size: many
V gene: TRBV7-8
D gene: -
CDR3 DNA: TGTGCCAGCAGCCGGATGGGGATCGTCTATGGCTACACCTTC
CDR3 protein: CASSRMGIVYGYTF

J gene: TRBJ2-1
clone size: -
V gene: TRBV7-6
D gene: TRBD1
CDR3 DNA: TGTGCCAGCAGCCCCGGGACAGATGAGCAGTTCTTC
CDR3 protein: CASSPGTDEQFF